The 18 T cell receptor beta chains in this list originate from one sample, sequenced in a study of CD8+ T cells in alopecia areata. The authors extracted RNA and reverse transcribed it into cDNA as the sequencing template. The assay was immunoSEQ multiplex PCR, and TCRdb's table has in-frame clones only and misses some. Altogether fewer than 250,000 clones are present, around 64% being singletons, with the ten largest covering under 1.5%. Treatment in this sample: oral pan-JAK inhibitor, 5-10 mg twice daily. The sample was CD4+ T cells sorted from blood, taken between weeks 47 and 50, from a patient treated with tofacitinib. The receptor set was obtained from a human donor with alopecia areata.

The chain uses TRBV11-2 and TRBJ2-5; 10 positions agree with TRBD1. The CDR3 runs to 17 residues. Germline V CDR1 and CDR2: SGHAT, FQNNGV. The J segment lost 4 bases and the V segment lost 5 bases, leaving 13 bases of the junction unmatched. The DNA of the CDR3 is TGTGCCAGCAGCCCTTGGACAGGGGGACGGGCTGCAGAGACCCAGTACTTC. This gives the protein CASSPWTGGRAAETQYF.

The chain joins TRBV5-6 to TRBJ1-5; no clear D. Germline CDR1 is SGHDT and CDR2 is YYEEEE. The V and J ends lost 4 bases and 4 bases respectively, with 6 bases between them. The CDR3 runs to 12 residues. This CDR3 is CASSGSNQPQHF. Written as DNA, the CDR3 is TGTGCCAGCAGCGGATCAAATCAGCCCCAGCATTTT.

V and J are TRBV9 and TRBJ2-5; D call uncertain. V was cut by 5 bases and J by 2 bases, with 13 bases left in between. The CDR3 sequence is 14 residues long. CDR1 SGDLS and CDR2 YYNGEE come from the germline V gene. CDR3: CASRGDFPQETQYF. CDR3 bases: TGTGCCAGCAGAGGTGACTTTCCGCAAGAGACCCAGTACTTC.

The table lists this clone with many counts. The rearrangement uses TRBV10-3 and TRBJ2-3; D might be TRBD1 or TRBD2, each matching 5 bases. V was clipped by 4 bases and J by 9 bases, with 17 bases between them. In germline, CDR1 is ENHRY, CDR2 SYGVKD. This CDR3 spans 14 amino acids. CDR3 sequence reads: CAISVGASQWTQYF. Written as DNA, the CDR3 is TGTGCCATCAGTGTCGGGGCCTCTCAGTGGACGCAGTATTTT.

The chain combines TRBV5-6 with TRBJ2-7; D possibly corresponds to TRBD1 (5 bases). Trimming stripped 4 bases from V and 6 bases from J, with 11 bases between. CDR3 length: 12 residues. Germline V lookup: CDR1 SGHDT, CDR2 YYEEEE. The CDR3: CASSARVGEQYF. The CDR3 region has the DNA TGTGCCAGCAGCGCCAGGGTTGGCGAGCAGTACTTC. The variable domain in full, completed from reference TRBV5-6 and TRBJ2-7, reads DAGVTQSPTHLIKTRGQQVTLRCSPKSGHDTVSWYQQALGQGPQFIFQYYEEEERQRGNFPDRFSGHQFPNYSSELNVNALLLGDSALYLCASSARVGEQYFGPGTRLTVT.

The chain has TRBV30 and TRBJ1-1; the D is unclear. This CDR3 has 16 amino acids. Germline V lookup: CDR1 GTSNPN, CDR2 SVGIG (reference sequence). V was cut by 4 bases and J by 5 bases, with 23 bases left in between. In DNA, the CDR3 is TGTGCCTGGACACTTAAGGGTCAAGGGAGAGAAACTGAAGCTTTCTTT. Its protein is CAWTLKGQGRETEAFF.

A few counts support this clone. The CDR3 region is CAIRQISNSPLHF. The DNA for the CDR3 is TGTGCCATCAGACAAATTTCCAATTCACCCCTCCACTTT. The chain couples TRBV10-3 to TRBJ1-6; no definite D call. V lost 6 bases and J 7 bases, leaving 10 bases between the germline ends. Germline V lookup: CDR1 ENHRY, CDR2 SYGVKD. This CDR3 is built from 13 residues.

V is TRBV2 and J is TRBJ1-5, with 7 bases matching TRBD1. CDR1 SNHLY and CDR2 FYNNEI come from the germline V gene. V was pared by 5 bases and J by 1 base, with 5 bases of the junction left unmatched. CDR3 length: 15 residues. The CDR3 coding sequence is TGTGCCAGCAGTTGGCAACAGGGGAGCAATCAGCCCCAGCATTTT. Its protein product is CASSWQQGSNQPQHF.

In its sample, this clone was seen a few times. This chain's CDR3 is CASSLDERGPLADTQYF. The CDR3 coding sequence is TGTGCCAGCAGCTTGGATGAGCGGGGGCCTCTGGCAGATACGCAGTATTTT. V gene TRBV5-4 combines with J gene TRBJ2-3, with 8 bases identical to TRBD2. The junction had 10 bases not matched to a gene; V was cut back by 0 bases and J by 4 bases. This CDR3 comprises 17 residues. Per germline, CDR1 SGHNT and CDR2 YYREEE (reference sequence).

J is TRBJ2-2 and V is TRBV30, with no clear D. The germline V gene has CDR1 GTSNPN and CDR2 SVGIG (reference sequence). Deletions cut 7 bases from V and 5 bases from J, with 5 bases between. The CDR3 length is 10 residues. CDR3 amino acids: CALLTGELFF. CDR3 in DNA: TGTGCCTTACTGACCGGGGAGCTGTTTTTT.

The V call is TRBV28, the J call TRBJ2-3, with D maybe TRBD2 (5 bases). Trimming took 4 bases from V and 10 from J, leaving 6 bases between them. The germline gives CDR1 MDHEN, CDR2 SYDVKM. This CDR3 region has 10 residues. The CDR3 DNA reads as TGTGCCAGCAGTTCCGGGGCGCAGTATTTT. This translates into CASSSGAQYF. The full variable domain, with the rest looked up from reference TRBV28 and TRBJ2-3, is DVKVTQSSRYLVKRTGEKVFLECVQDMDHENMFWYRQDPGLGLRLIYFSYDVKMKEKGDIPEGYSVSREKKERFSLILESASTNQTSMYLCASSSGAQYFGPGTRLTVL.

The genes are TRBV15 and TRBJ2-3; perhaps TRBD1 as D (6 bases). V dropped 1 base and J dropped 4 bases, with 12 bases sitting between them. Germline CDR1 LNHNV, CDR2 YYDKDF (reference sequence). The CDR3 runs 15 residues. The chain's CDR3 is CATSRAQGLADTQYF. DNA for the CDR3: TGTGCCACCAGCAGAGCCCAGGGGCTGGCAGATACGCAGTATTTT.

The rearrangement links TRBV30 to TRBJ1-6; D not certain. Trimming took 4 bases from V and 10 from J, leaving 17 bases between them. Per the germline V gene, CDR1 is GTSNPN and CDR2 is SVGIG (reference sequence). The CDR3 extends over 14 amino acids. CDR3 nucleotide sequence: TGTGCCTGGAACGCTATTGACACTTTATCACCCCTCCACTTT. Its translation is CAWNAIDTLSPLHF.

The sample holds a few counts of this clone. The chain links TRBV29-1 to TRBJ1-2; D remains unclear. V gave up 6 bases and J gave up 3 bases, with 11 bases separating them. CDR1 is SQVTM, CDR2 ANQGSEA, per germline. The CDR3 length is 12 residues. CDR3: CSVERSHYGYTF. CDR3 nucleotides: TGCAGCGTCGAACGGAGTCACTATGGCTACACCTTC. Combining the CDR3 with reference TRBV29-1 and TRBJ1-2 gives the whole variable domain SAVISQKPSRDICQRGTSLTIQCQVDSQVTMMFWYRQQPGQSLTLIATANQGSEATYESGFVIDKFPISRPNLTFSTLTVSNMSPEDSSIYLCSVERSHYGYTFGSGTRLTVV.

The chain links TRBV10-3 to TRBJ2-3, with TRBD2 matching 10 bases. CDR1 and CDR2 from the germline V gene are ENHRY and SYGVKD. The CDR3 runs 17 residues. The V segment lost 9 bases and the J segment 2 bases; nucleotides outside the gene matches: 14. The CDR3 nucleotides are TGTGCCATGCGGGGCGTAGCGGGGGGCCAGTACACAGATACGCAGTATTTT. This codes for CAMRGVAGGQYTDTQYF.

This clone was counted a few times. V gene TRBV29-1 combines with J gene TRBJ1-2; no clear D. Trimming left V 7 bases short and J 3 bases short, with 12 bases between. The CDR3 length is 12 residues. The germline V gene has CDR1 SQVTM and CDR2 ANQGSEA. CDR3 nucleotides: TGCAGCGCACCAATCATGGACTATGGCTACACCTTC. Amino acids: CSAPIMDYGYTF.

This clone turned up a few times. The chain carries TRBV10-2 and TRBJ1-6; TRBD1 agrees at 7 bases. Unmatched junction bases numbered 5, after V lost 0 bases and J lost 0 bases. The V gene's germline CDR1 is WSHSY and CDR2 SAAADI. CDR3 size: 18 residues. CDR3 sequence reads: CASSESTGVSSYNSPLHF. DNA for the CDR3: TGCGCCAGCAGTGAGTCTACAGGGGTTAGCTCCTATAATTCACCCCTCCACTTT.

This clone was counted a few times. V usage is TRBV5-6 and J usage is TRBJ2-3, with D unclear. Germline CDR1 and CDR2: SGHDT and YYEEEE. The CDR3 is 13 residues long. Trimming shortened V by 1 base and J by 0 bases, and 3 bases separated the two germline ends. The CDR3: CASSLSSTDTQYF. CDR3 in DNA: TGTGCCAGCAGCTTGTCTAGCACAGATACGCAGTATTTT.